The source of this TCR beta chain is a study of Graves' ophthalmopathy and Graves' hyperthyroidism. General observations from the study: Cross-validated, the 13-signature model showed 87.88%/81.08% sensitivity/specificity, and 80%/75% in the test set.

Beta-chain TCR CDR3 regions were amplified from RNA transcripts. Investigators did first-round RT-PCR with HTBI primers, then second-round multiplex PCR. Each CDR3 protein is one row after TCRdb ran MiXCR on the multiplex PCR reads. The sample yields about 210,000 distinct CDR3 sequences, over 25% seen once. The length of the CDR3 is 15 residues. Germline lookup yields CDR1 SEHNR and CDR2 FQNEAQ (reference sequence). V was trimmed by 5 bases and J by 3 bases, leaving 13 bases between them. If patients had other autoimmune diseases, uncontrolled infections, pregnancy or lactation, they were excluded. The authors diagnosed from clinical symptoms, serum thyroxine, TRAb, thyroid ultrasound and orbital computed tomography. The table lists this clonotype with many counts. The target antigen is unknown.

The chain has TRBV7-9 and TRBJ2-2, with D perhaps given as TRBD1 or TRBD2 (5 bases each). This sequence was found in a man between 50 and 59 years old with Graves' ophthalmopathy. Material for sequencing was peripheral blood. DNA of the CDR3: TGTGCCAGCAGCCGAGGGGCAGGGTACACCGGGGAGCTGTTTTTT. It specifies CASSRGAGYTGELFF.